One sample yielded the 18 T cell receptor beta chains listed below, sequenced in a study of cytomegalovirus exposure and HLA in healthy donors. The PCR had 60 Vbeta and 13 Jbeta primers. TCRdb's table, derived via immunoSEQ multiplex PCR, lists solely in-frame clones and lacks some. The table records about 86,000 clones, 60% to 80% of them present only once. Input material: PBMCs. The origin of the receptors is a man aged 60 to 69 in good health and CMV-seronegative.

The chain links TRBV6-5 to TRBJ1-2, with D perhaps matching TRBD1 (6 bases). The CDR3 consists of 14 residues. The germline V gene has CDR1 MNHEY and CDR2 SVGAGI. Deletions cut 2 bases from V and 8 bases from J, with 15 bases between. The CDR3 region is CASSYDFAGVGYTF. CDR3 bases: TGTGCCAGCAGTTACGATTTTGCAGGGGTAGGCTACACCTTC.

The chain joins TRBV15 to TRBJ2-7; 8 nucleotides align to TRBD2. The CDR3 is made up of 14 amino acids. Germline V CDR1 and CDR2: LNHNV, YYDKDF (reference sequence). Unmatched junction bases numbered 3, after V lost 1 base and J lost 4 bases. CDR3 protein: CATSRATGGYEQYF. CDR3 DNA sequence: TGTGCCACCAGCAGAGCGACGGGGGGGTACGAGCAGTACTTC.

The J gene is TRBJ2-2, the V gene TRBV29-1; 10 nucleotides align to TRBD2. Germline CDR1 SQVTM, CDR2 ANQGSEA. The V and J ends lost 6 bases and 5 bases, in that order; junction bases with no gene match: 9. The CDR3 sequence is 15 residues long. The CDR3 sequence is CSVETSGDNTGELFF. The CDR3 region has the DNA TGCAGCGTAGAAACTAGCGGGGATAATACCGGGGAGCTGTTTTTT.

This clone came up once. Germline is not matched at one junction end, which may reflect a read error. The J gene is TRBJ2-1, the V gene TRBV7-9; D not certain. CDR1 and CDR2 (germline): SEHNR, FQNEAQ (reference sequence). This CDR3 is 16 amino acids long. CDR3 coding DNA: TGTGCCAGCACCTTAGGAATTTCTAGCTCCTACAATGAGCAGTTCTTC. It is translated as CASTLGISSSYNEQFF.

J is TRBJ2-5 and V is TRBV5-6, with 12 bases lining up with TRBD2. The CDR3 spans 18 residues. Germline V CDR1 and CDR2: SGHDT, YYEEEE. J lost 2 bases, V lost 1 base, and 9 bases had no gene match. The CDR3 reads CASSLRRLAGVGQETQYF. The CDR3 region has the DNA TGTGCCAGCAGCTTGAGGCGACTAGCGGGAGTCGGTCAAGAGACCCAGTACTTC.

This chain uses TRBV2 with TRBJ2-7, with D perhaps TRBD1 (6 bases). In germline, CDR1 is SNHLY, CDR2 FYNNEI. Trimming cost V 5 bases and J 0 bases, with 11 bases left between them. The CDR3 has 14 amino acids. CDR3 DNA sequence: TGTGCCAGCAGTCGGGACACCAGCTCCTACGAGCAGTACTTC. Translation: CASSRDTSSYEQYF.

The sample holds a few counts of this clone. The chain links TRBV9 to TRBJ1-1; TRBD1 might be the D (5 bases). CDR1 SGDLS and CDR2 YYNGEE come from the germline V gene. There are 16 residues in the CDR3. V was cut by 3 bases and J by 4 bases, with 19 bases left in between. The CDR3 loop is CASSAEPSGGATEAFF. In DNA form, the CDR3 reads TGTGCCAGCAGCGCCGAACCCAGTGGAGGGGCCACTGAAGCTTTCTTT.

The CDR3 region is CASSLAGGGDIQYF. CDR3 nucleotides: TGCGCCAGCAGCTTGGCGGGCGGGGGGGACATTCAGTACTTC. This rearrangement joins TRBV5-1 to TRBJ2-4, with 9 bases fitting TRBD2. Germline CDR1 reads SGHRS; CDR2 reads YFSETQ. This CDR3 spans 14 amino acids. Unmatched junction bases numbered 3, after V lost 0 bases and J lost 8 bases.

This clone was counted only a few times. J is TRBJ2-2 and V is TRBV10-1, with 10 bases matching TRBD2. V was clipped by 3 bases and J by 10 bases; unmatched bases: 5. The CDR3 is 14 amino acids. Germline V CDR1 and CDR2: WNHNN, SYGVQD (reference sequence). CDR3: CASSDDGTSAELFF. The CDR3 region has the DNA TGCGCCAGCAGTGATGACGGGACTAGCGCGGAGCTGTTTTTT.

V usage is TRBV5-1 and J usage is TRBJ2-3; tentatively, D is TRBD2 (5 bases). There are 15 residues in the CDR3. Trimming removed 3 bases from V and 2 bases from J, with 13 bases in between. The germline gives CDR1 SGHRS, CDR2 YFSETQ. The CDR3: CASSSYGLPTDTQYF. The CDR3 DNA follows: TGCGCCAGCAGCTCCTACGGACTCCCCACAGATACGCAGTATTTT. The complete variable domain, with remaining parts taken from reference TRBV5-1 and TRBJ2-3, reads KAGVTQTPRYLIKTRGQQVTLSCSPISGHRSVSWYQQTPGQGLQFLFEYFSETQRNKGNFPGRFSGRQFSNSRSEMNVSTLELGDSALYLCASSSYGLPTDTQYFGPGTRLTVL.

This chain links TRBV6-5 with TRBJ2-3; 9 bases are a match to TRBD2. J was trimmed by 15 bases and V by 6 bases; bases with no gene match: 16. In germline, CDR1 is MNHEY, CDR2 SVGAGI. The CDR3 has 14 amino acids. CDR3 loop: CASRLGRAGGSNYF. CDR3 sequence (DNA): TGTGCCAGCAGACTCGGGAGGGCGGGGGGGTCCAATTATTTT.

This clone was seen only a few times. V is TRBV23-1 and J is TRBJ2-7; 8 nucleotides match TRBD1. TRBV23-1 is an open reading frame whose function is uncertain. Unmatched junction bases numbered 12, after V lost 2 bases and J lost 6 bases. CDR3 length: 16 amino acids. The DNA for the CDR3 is TGCGCCAGCAGTCAACCCCTCAGGCAGGGGGCGTGCGAGCAGTACTTC. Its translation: CASSQPLRQGACEQYF.

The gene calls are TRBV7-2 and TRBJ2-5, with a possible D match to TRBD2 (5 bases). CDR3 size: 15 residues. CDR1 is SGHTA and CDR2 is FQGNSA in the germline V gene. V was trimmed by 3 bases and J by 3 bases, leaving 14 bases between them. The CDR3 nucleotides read TGTGCCAGCAGCTTCACAGCTAGCTGGAAAGAGACCCAGTACTTC. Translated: CASSFTASWKETQYF. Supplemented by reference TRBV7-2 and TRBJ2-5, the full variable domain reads GAGVSQSPSNKVTEKGKDVELRCDPISGHTALYWYRQSLGQGLEFLIYFQGNSAPDKSGLPSDRFSAERTGGSVSTLTIQRTQQEDSAVYLCASSFTASWKETQYFGPGTRLLVL.

This CDR3 reads CASSQSTGFAFF. The CDR3 DNA sequence: TGTGCCAGCAGCCAATCGACAGGGTTTGCTTTCTTT. The chain combines TRBV7-2 with TRBJ1-1; 7 nucleotides match TRBD1. Germline assignment: CDR1 SGHTA and CDR2 FQGNSA. Trimming cost V 5 bases and J 11 bases; bases outside gene matches: 8. The CDR3 totals 12 residues.

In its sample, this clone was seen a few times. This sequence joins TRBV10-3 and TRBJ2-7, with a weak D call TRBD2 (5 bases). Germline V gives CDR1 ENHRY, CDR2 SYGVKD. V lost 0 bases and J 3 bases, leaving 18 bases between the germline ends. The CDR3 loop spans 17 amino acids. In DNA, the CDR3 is TGTGCCATCAGTGAGTCGAGAGGGCTAGCCGAAATCTACGAGCAGTACTTC. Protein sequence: CAISESRGLAEIYEQYF.

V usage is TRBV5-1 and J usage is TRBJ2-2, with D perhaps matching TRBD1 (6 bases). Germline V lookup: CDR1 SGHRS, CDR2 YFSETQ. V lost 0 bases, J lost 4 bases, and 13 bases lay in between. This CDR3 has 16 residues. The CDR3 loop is CASSLAGAVGTGELFF. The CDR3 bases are TGCGCCAGCAGCTTGGCAGGGGCGGTCGGCACCGGGGAGCTGTTTTTT. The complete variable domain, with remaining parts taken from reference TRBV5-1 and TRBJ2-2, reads KAGVTQTPRYLIKTRGQQVTLSCSPISGHRSVSWYQQTPGQGLQFLFEYFSETQRNKGNFPGRFSGRQFSNSRSEMNVSTLELGDSALYLCASSLAGAVGTGELFFGEGSRLTVL.

This chain's CDR3 is CASSEWDRGLGNTIYF. Here the CDR3 DNA reads TGTGCCAGCAGTGAATGGGACAGGGGGCTTGGAAACACCATATATTTT. V is TRBV6-1 and J is TRBJ1-3; 12 bases are shared with TRBD1. This CDR3 comprises 16 residues. The trim removed 2 bases at V and 3 bases at J, leaving 2 bases unmatched. From germline, CDR1 is MNHNS and CDR2 SASEGT.

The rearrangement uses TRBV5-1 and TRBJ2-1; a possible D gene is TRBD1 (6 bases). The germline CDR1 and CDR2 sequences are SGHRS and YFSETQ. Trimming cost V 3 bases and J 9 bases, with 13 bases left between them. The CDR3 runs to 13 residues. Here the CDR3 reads CASSYNTGSEQFF. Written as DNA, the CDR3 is TGCGCCAGCAGCTACAACACAGGGAGTGAGCAGTTCTTC.